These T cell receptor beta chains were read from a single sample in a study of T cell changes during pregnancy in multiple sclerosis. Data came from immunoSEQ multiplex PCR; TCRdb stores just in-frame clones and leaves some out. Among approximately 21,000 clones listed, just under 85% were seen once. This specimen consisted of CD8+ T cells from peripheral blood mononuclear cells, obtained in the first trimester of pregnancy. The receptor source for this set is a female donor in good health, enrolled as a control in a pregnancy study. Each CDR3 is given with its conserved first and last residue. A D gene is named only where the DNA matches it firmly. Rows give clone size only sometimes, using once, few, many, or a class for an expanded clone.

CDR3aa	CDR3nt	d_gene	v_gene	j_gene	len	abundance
CASSQDHRGGSYNEQFF	TGCGCCAGCAGCCAAGATCATCGGGGGGGGTCCTACAATGAGCAGTTCTTC	TRBD2	TRBV4-3	TRBJ2-1	17	once
CASSEAGTPEWPQHF	TGTGCCAGCAGTGAAGCGGGGACACCGGAGTGGCCCCAGCATTTT	-	TRBV6-1	TRBJ1-5	15	-
CASSPDRVRPQHF	TGTGCCAGCAGTCCGGACAGGGTTAGGCCCCAGCATTTT	TRBD1	TRBV27	TRBJ1-5	13	-
CASSLTSQGSHEQYF	TGTGCCAGCAGCTTAACATCGCAGGGATCCCACGAGCAGTACTTC	-	TRBV7-3	TRBJ2-7	15	-
CASTPGGGFYNSPLHF	TGTGCCAGCACTCCTGGGGGGGGCTTTTATAATTCACCCCTCCACTTT	-	TRBV27	TRBJ1-6	16	-
CASSPDRVVAEAFF	TGTGCCAGCAGTCCAGACAGGGTGGTTGCTGAAGCTTTCTTT	TRBD1	TRBV28	TRBJ1-1	14	-
CASSESGNTEAFF	TGTGCCAGCAGTGAGTCCGGGAACACTGAAGCTTTCTTT	-	TRBV6-1	TRBJ1-1	13	few
CASSDRVHEQYF	TGTGCCAGCAGTGACAGGGTCCACGAGCAGTACTTC	-	TRBV2	TRBJ2-7	12	few
CASSLGAFPTEAFF	TGTGCCAGCAGCTTAGGGGCCTTCCCCACTGAAGCTTTCTTT	-	TRBV7-9	TRBJ1-1	14	-
CASSQLAGGPFEQFF	TGCGCCAGCAGCCAGCTAGCGGGGGGGCCGTTTGAGCAGTTCTTC	TRBD2	TRBV4-1	TRBJ2-1	15	-
CASSLAQGARDTEAFF	TGTGCCAGCAGCTTAGCTCAGGGGGCCAGGGACACTGAAGCTTTCTTT	TRBD1	TRBV7-9	TRBJ1-1	16	-
CASSNHLYSSYEQYF	TGTGCCAGCAGCAACCACCTATATAGCTCCTACGAGCAGTACTTC	-	TRBV6-5	TRBJ2-7	15	-
CASSGQANTEAFF	TGTGCCAGCTCCGGACAGGCGAACACTGAAGCTTTCTTT	TRBD1	TRBV6-4	TRBJ1-1	13	-
CASSQDGTSGGAVYEQYF	TGCGCCAGCAGCCAAGATGGGACTAGCGGTGGGGCCGTTTACGAGCAGTACTTC	TRBD2	TRBV4-3	TRBJ2-7	18	-
CASSFPPTENQPQHF	TGTGCCAGCAGTTTCCCTCCGACAGAGAATCAGCCCCAGCATTTT	-	TRBV27	TRBJ1-5	15	-
CASSTSESGELFF	TGTGCCAGCAGTACTAGCGAGTCCGGGGAGCTGTTTTTT	TRBD2	TRBV6-5	TRBJ2-2	13	-
CASSARDRGNSYTF	TGTGCCAGCAGTGCCCGGGACAGGGGGAATAGCTACACCTTC	TRBD1	TRBV6-6	TRBJ1-2	14	-
CASSLSTGGYEQYF	TGTGCCAGCAGTTTGTCGACAGGGGGCTACGAGCAGTACTTC	TRBD1	TRBV28	TRBJ2-7	14	-
CASSPLRTGQETQYF	TGCGCCAGCAGCCCTCTTCGAACGGGGCAAGAGACCCAGTACTTC	-	TRBV5-1	TRBJ2-5	15	-
CASSWDRLLNSPLHF	TGTGCCAGCAGCTGGGACAGACTACTAAATTCACCCCTCCACTTT	TRBD1	TRBV7-8	TRBJ1-6	15	-
CASSLPRTGRTEAFF	TGTGCCAGCTCACTCCCCAGGACAGGGAGGACTGAAGCTTTCTTT	TRBD1	TRBV18	TRBJ1-1	15	-
CSVVGRVTREGQAPYEQYF	TGCAGCGTTGTGGGGAGGGTAACCCGGGAGGGCCAGGCTCCCTACGAGCAGTACTTC	TRBD2	TRBV29-1	TRBJ2-7	19	-
CASRAWGVSAEAFF	TGTGCCAGCAGAGCCTGGGGGGTCTCGGCTGAAGCTTTCTTT	-	TRBV28	TRBJ1-1	14	medium-sized
CASSPRQGSKETQYF	TGTGCCAGCAGCCCGAGACAGGGGTCTAAAGAGACCCAGTACTTC	TRBD1	TRBV13	TRBJ2-5	15	-
CASSPGQASSYEQYF	TGTGCCAGCAGCCCGGGACAGGCGAGCTCCTACGAGCAGTACTTC	TRBD1	TRBV9	TRBJ2-7	15	-
CATSRGSTGARYEQYF	TGTGCCACCAGCAGAGGATCGACAGGGGCGAGATACGAGCAGTACTTC	TRBD1	TRBV15	TRBJ2-7	16	-
CASSDTGQGSGELFF	TGTGCCAGCAGTGACACGGGACAGGGGTCCGGGGAGCTGTTTTTT	TRBD1	TRBV6-4	TRBJ2-2	15	many
CASSADPGVNYGYTF	TGTGCCAGCAGCGCCGACCCAGGGGTTAACTATGGCTACACCTTC	-	TRBV9	TRBJ1-2	15	-
CASSLLSVGPEYNEQFF	TGTGCCAGCAGCCTACTGAGCGTGGGGCCAGAATACAATGAGCAGTTCTTC	-	TRBV9	TRBJ2-1	17	-
CASRPIAGGYNEQFF	TGTGCCAGCAGACCGATAGCGGGGGGGTACAATGAGCAGTTCTTC	TRBD2	TRBV27	TRBJ2-1	15	once
CASSASGEAGELFF	TGTGCCAGCAGTGCTTCAGGGGAAGCGGGGGAGCTGTTTTTT	-	TRBV6-1	TRBJ2-2	14	-
CASSDSAGGNSPLHF	TGTGCCAGCAGTGACTCAGCAGGGGGCAATTCACCCCTCCACTTT	TRBD1	TRBV6-4	TRBJ1-6	15	-
CASSEGLAGVDEQFF	TGTGCCAGCAGCGAGGGACTAGCGGGAGTCGATGAGCAGTTCTTC	TRBD2	TRBV4-2	TRBJ2-1	15	once
CASSESTEVEKLFF	TGTGCCAGCAGTGAGTCGACGGAGGTCGAAAAACTGTTTTTT	-	TRBV6-1	TRBJ1-4	14	-
CASSSGLAGDQETQYF	TGTGCCAGCAGTTCGGGACTAGCGGGGGACCAAGAGACCCAGTACTTC	TRBD2	TRBV6-5	TRBJ2-5	16	-
CASSEDRERKPLHF	TGTGCCAGCAGCGAAGACAGGGAACGTAAGCCCCTCCACTTT	TRBD1	TRBV9	TRBJ1-6	14	-
CASSVPTGATDTQYF	TGTGCCAGCAGCGTCCCGACAGGGGCCACAGATACGCAGTATTTT	TRBD1	TRBV9	TRBJ2-3	15	-
CASSQDQEGAKNIQYF	TGTGCCAGCAGCCAAGATCAGGAGGGAGCCAAAAACATTCAGTACTTC	-	TRBV4-2	TRBJ2-4	16	few
CASSIGTGKDYGYTF	TGTGCCAGTAGTATAGGGACAGGGAAGGACTATGGCTACACCTTC	TRBD1	TRBV19	TRBJ1-2	15	once
CASSVVPGGVQETQYF	TGTGCCAGCAGCGTAGTCCCGGGGGGAGTACAAGAGACCCAGTACTTC	TRBD2	TRBV9	TRBJ2-5	16	-
CASSVHSSSGNTIYF	TGTGCCAGCAGCGTCCACTCGAGCTCTGGAAACACCATATATTTT	-	TRBV9	TRBJ1-3	15	-
CASEQGAFTGELFF	TGTGCCAGCGAACAGGGGGCCTTCACCGGGGAGCTGTTTTTT	TRBD1	TRBV9	TRBJ2-2	14	-